These 2 T cell receptor beta chains share one sample of origin, sequenced in a study of Ad26.COV2.S vaccination and SARS-CoV-2 variants (dated by TCRdb to the early 2020s). The treatment or condition label here, explained by the study, means: roughly 19 received Ad26.COV2.S at low or high dose, single or two shots; 5 received placebo; per-sample allocation not given. Repertoires of vaccine and placebo recipients were sequenced from samples taken on day 63 after the first injection. Library method: the immunoSEQ multiplex PCR assay. TCRdb retrieved this table from immuneACCESS and kept in-frame rearrangements only. Not all clones are present; in checked studies, unresolved V genes account for under half, and no reason is known for the remainder. Recorded for this sample are around 300,000 clones; about 86% of them occurred a single time. The ten largest clones take up over 8.5% of the sample. The sequencing here drew on peripheral blood, taken in a trial of Ad26.COV2.S vaccine versus placebo. The receptors come from a person aged 18-60 years who received the Ad26.COV2.S COVID-19 vaccine or a placebo.

The chain has TRBV9 and TRBJ2-1, with 7 bases matching TRBD1. The V segment lost 4 bases and the J segment 4 bases; nucleotides outside the gene matches: 11. The CDR3 totals 16 residues. The V gene's germline CDR1 is SGDLS and CDR2 YYNGEE. The chain's CDR3 is CASSPEVGTVYNEQFF. CDR3 DNA: TGTGCCAGCAGCCCCGAGGTGGGGACAGTATACAATGAGCAGTTCTTC. Together with reference TRBV9 and TRBJ2-1, the CDR3 gives the full variable domain: DSGVTQTPKHLITATGQRVTLRCSPRSGDLSVYWYQQSLDQGLQFLIQYYNGEERAKGNILERFSAQQFPDLHSELNLSSLELGDSALYFCASSPEVGTVYNEQFFGPGTRLTVL.

The sample holds one count of this clone. The V gene is TRBV11-2, the J gene TRBJ2-7, with 7 bases lining up with TRBD2. The CDR3 loop spans 14 amino acids. CDR1 and CDR2 from the germline V gene are SGHAT and FQNNGV. Trimming removed 5 bases from V and 3 bases from J; junction bases left unmatched: 7. CDR3 DNA sequence: TGTGCCAGCAGCACCCCGGGACTAATCTACGAGCAGTACTTC. Translation gives CASSTPGLIYEQYF.